Shown below are 10 T cell receptor beta chains from a single sample sequenced in a study of blood T cell repertoires in COVID-19. TCRdb keeps only in-frame clones here, not all; method: immunoSEQ multiplex PCR. The data hold 300,000 to 400,000 clones, with almost 90% observed a single time. Sequenced material: peripheral blood. These receptors all come from a woman aged 25 to 39 with COVID-19, enrolled during active disease.

This chain links TRBV6-5 with TRBJ1-5; D call uncertain. The CDR3 loop spans 13 amino acids. V was pared by 7 bases and J by 1 base, with 8 bases between. The V gene's germline CDR1 is MNHEY and CDR2 SVGAGI. In DNA, the CDR3 is TGTGCCAGCACCTCCGGGAGCAATCAGCCCCAGCATTTT. It yields the protein CASTSGSNQPQHF.

The sample holds many counts of this clone. V is TRBV29-1 and J is TRBJ1-1; TRBD1 aligns across 11 bases. This CDR3 has 15 residues. Germline CDR1 SQVTM, CDR2 ANQGSEA. Trimming cost V 5 bases and J 4 bases; bases outside gene matches: 9. DNA of the CDR3: TGCAGCGTTACAACCGGGACAGGGGGGAGCACTGAAGCTTTCTTT. It encodes CSVTTGTGGSTEAFF.

The chain has TRBV11-2 and TRBJ2-2; 11 bases agree with TRBD2. The CDR3 loop spans 16 amino acids. Germline V gene lookup returns CDR1 SGHAT and CDR2 FQNNGV. Trimming cost V 6 bases and J 3 bases; bases outside gene matches: 6. As DNA, the CDR3 is TGTGCCAGCAGGGGGACTAGCGGATTATACACCGGGGAGCTGTTTTTT. Its protein product is CASRGTSGLYTGELFF. Based on the CDR3 plus reference TRBV11-2 and TRBJ2-2, the full variable domain is EAGVAQSPRYKIIEKRQSVAFWCNPISGHATLYWYQQILGQGPKLLIQFQNNGVVDDSQLPKDRFSAERLKGVDSTLKIQPAKLEDSAVYLCASRGTSGLYTGELFFGEGSRLTVL.

The V gene is TRBV7-9, the J gene TRBJ1-5; D gene ambiguous. The CDR3 length is 17 residues. V dropped 6 bases and J dropped 1 base, with 19 bases sitting between them. CDR1 is SEHNR and CDR2 is FQNEAQ in the germline V gene (reference sequence). CDR3 bases: TGTGCCAGCAGGCCCCCCCGGGATCCCTCAAGCAATCAGCCCCAGCATTTT. This gives the protein CASRPPRDPSSNQPQHF.

For this clone: Other DNA sequences in this specimen translate into the identical CDR3. J is TRBJ1-1 and V is TRBV4-1; D is undetermined. Trimming cost V 0 bases and J 1 base, with 6 bases left between them. This CDR3 contains 14 residues. Looked up from germline, CDR1 is MGHRA and CDR2 is YSYEKL. The CDR3 sequence is CASSQDPGNTEAFF. CDR3 nucleotide sequence: TGCGCCAGCAGCCAAGATCCAGGGAACACTGAAGCTTTCTTT.

The rearrangement links TRBV2 to TRBJ2-3, with D maybe TRBD2 (6 bases). Trimming left V 8 bases short and J 5 bases short, with 8 bases between. CDR3 length: 11 residues. CDR1 is SNHLY and CDR2 is FYNNEI in the germline V gene. DNA of the CDR3: TGTGCCAGCGGGACTCGAGATACGCAGTATTTT. Protein: CASGTRDTQYF.

V usage is TRBV5-1 and J usage is TRBJ2-3; the match to TRBD1 covers 8 bases. The CDR3 is made up of 15 amino acids. V lost 4 bases, J lost 6 bases, and 10 bases stayed unmatched. Germline V gene lookup returns CDR1 SGHRS and CDR2 YFSETQ. The CDR3 region is CASSREDRDADTQYF. The CDR3 bases are TGCGCCAGCAGCAGAGAGGACAGGGACGCGGATACGCAGTATTTT.

The CDR3 loop reads CASSVGQGAVEQYF. CDR3 in DNA: TGTGCCAGCAGCGTCGGACAGGGGGCGGTCGAGCAGTACTTC. This chain links TRBV11-2 with TRBJ2-7; TRBD1 aligns across 11 bases. Germline V gene lookup returns CDR1 SGHAT and CDR2 FQNNGV. CDR3 size: 14 residues. With V trimmed by 5 bases and J by 6 bases, 6 bases remained unmatched.

This clone has a handful of counts. The chain employs TRBV29-1 and TRBJ1-4; 7 positions agree with TRBD1. The CDR3 has 13 residues. Looked up from germline, CDR1 is SQVTM and CDR2 is ANQGSEA. The V gene end was trimmed by 8 bases and the J gene end by 7 bases; junction bases not matched to a gene: 10. The CDR3 nucleotides are TGCAGCACTTCGAAACAGGGGTCTGAAAAACTGTTTTTT. Amino acids: CSTSKQGSEKLFF.

This clone appeared a single time. The CDR3 bases are TGTGCCAGCAGTTTAATGGGACTAGCGGTTGACAATGAGCAGTTCTTC. Translation: CASSLMGLAVDNEQFF. The chain employs TRBV27 and TRBJ2-1, with TRBD2 matching over 11 bases. Looked up from germline, CDR1 is MNHEY and CDR2 is SMNVEV (reference sequence). Germline trimming cut 2 bases from V and 5 bases from J; bases unmatched to any gene: 5. CDR3 length: 16 residues.